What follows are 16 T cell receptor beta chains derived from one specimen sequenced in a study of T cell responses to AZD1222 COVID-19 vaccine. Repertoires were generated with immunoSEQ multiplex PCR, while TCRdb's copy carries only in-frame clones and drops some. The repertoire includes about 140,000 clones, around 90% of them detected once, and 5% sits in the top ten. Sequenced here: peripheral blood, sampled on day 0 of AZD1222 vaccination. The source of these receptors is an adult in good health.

The CDR3 DNA follows: TGTGCCAGCGGGACTAGCGGATCAAGGGGCGGTGAGCAGTTCTTC. Translating it yields CASGTSGSRGGEQFF. V usage is TRBV19 and J usage is TRBJ2-1, with 11 nucleotides matching TRBD2. The CDR3 length is 15 residues. Per germline, CDR1 LNHDA and CDR2 SQIVND (reference sequence). Losses at the gene ends were 9 bases for V and 9 bases for J; bases not matched to a gene: 13.

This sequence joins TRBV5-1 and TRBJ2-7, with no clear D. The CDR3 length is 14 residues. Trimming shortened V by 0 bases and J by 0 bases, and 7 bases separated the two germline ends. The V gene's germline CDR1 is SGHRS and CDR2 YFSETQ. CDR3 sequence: CASSLGGHSYEQYF. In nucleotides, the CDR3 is TGCGCCAGCAGCTTGGGGGGTCACTCCTACGAGCAGTACTTC.

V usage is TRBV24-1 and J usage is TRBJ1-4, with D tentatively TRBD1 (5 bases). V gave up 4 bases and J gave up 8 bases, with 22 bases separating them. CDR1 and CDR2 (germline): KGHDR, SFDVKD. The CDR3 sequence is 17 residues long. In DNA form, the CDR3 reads TGTGCCACCAGTGACCCGCGGCCGGGGGAGGGGTCCGAAAAACTGTTTTTT. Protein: CATSDPRPGEGSEKLFF.

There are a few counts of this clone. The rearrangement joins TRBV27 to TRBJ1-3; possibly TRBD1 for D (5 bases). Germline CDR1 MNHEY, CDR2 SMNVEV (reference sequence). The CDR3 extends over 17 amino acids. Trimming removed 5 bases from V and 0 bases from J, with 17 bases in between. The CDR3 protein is CASSRNAGTHSGNTIYF. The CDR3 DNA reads TGTGCCAGCAGTAGAAACGCCGGGACCCACTCTGGAAACACCATATATTTT.

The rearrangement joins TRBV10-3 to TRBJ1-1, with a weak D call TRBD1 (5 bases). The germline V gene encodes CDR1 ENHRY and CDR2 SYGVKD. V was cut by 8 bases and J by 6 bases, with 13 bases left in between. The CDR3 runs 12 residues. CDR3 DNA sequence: TGTGCCATCGGGGGGACCCCATCTGAAGCTTTCTTT. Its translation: CAIGGTPSEAFF.

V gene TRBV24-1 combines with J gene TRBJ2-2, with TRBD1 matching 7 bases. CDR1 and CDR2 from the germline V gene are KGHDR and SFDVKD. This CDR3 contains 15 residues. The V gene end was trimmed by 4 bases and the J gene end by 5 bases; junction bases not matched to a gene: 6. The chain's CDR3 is CATSDSSGGTGELFF. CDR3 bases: TGTGCCACCAGTGACTCATCAGGGGGAACCGGGGAGCTGTTTTTT.

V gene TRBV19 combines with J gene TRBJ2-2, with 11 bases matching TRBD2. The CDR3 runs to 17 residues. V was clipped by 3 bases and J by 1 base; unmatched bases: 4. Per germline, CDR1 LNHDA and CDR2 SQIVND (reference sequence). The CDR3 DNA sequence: TGTGCCAGTAGTATGCGGCTAGCGGGGGGGAACACCGGGGAGCTGTTTTTT. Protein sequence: CASSMRLAGGNTGELFF.

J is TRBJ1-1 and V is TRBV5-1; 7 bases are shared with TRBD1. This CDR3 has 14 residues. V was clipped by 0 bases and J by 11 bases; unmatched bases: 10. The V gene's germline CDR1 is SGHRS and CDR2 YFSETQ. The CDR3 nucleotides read TGCGCCAGCAGCTTGGCCGAGACAGGGTCTTGGGCTTTCTTT. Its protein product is CASSLAETGSWAFF.

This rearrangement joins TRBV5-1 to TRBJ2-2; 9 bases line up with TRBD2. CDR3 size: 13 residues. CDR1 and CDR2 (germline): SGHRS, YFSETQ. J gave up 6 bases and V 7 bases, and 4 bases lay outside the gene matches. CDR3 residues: CASFSGSAGELFF. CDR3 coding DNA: TGCGCCAGCTTTAGCGGGAGTGCCGGGGAGCTGTTTTTT.

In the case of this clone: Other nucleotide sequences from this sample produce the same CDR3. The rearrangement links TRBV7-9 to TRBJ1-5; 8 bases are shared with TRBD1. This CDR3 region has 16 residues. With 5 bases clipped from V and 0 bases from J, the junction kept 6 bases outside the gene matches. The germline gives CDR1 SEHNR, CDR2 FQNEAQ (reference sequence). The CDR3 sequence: CASSPGTGYSNQPQHF. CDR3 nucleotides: TGTGCCAGCAGCCCCGGGACAGGCTATAGCAATCAGCCCCAGCATTTT.

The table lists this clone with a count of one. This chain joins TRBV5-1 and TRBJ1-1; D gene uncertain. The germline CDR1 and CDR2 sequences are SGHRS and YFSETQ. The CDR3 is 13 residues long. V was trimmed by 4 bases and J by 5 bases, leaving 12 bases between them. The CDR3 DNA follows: TGCGCCAGCAGCGCCATCGTGGGGACTGAAGCTTTCTTT. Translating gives CASSAIVGTEAFF.

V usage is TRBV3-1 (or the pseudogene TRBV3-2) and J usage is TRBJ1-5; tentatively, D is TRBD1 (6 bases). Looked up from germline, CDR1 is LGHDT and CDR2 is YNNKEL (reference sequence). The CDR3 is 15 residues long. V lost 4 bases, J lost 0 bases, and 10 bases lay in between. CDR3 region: CASSLGQISNQPQHF. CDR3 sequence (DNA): TGTGCCAGCAGCCTCGGACAGATTAGCAATCAGCCCCAGCATTTT.

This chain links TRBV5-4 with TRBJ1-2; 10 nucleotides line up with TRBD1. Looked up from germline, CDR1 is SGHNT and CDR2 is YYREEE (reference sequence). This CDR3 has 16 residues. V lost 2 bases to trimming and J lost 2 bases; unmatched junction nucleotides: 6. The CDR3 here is CASSFDRGLVNYGYTF. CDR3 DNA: TGTGCCAGCAGCTTCGACAGGGGGCTTGTAAACTATGGCTACACCTTC.

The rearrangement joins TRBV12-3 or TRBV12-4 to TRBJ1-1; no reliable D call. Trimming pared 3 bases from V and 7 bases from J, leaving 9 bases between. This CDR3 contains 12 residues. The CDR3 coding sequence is TGTGCCAGCAGTTTGCGGTTAAATGAAGCTTTCTTT. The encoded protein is CASSLRLNEAFF.

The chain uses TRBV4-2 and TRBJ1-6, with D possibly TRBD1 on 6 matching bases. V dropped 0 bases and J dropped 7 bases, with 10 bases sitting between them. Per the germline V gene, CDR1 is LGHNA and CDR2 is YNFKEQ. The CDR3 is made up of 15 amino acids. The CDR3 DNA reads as TGTGCCAGCAGCCAAGACCCACAGGGAAATTCACCCCTCCACTTT. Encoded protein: CASSQDPQGNSPLHF.

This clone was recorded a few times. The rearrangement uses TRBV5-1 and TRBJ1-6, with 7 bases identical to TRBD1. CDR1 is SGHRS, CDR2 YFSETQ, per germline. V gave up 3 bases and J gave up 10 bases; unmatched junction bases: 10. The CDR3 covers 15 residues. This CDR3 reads CASSSEGTALSPLHF. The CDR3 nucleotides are TGCGCCAGCAGCTCGGAAGGGACAGCCTTATCACCCCTCCACTTT.